This is a list of T cell receptor beta chains from one sample in a study of blood T cell repertoires in COVID-19. The data were produced by immunoSEQ multiplex PCR, yet TCRdb's version contains in-frame clones alone and is incomplete. The sample has 15,000 to 20,000 clones; roughly 89% are singletons. Source material: peripheral blood. The source is a human donor in a cohort sampled during active COVID-19. Both conserved end residues are part of each CDR3. The D gene is left open where the match is weak. The listing skips clone size in some rows; elsewhere it reads once, few, many or a size class.

j_call clone_size v_call d_call cdr3_nt cdr3_aa
TRBJ1-1 . TRBV11-2 TRBD1 TGTGCCAGCAGCTCAGACAGGGGTGCTGAAGCTTTCTTT CASSSDRGAEAFF
TRBJ1-2 once TRBV28 . TGTGCCAGCAGTTTATCTTCCGGGGTGTCGGGAGGCTACACCTTC CASSLSSGVSGGYTF
TRBJ2-7 . TRBV19 . TGTGCCACCGCTACAGGGTTTGCGGAGCAGTACTTC CATATGFAEQYF
TRBJ2-4 . TRBV11-3 TRBD2 TGTGCCAGCAGCTTAGGGGGCCTAGCGGGCAAAAACATTCAGTACTTC CASSLGGLAGKNIQYF
TRBJ1-6 . TRBV5-1 . TGCGCCAGCAGCTGGGGGACACGGTCACCCCTCCACTTT CASSWGTRSPLHF
TRBJ1-1 once TRBV3-1/TRBV3-2 TRBD1 TGTGCCAGCGACCGACCGGGACAGGTAGCTTTCTTT CASDRPGQVAFF
TRBJ2-1 . TRBV19 TRBD1 TGTGCCAGTAGTCCCCGGGACAGCTCCTACAATGAGCAGTTCTTC CASSPRDSSYNEQFF
TRBJ2-2 . TRBV10-3 . TGTGCCATAGAGGGTACCACCGGGGAGCTGTTTTTT CAIEGTTGELFF
TRBJ2-1 . TRBV7-3 TRBD1 TGTGCCAGCAGCTTATATGGGACAGGGGGGTTTCAGGAGCAGTTCTTC CASSLYGTGGFQEQFF
TRBJ1-2 . TRBV3-1/TRBV3-2 . TGTGCCAGCAGCCAAGTGCAGGGATATGGCTACACCTTC CASSQVQGYGYTF
TRBJ1-1 . TRBV28 . TGTGCCAGCAGTTTATTACAGGGTGTGAACACTGAAGCTTTCTTT CASSLLQGVNTEAFF
TRBJ1-4 . TRBV25-1 . TGTGCCAGCAGTGAATATCGGGGATCTAATGAAAAACTGTTTTTT CASSEYRGSNEKLFF
TRBJ2-1 . TRBV30 TRBD2 TGTGCCTGGGGACTAGCGGGAGGGCCCTACAATGAGCAGTTCTTC CAWGLAGGPYNEQFF
TRBJ2-7 . TRBV11-2 TRBD2 TGTGCCAGCAGCACGGGGACTAGTACACTCTACGAGCAGTACTTC CASSTGTSTLYEQYF
TRBJ2-7 . TRBV18 TRBD1 TGTGCCAGCTCACCACTACAGGGGTCGGGCAACGAGCAGTACTTC CASSPLQGSGNEQYF
TRBJ2-7 . TRBV27 . TGTGCCAGCAGATGGTCGGGCGGGGTGAACTACGAGCAGTACTTC CASRWSGGVNYEQYF
TRBJ2-2 . TRBV6-2/TRBV6-3 . TGTGCCAGCAGTTACCGCCTGGGGGGGGCTGGGGAGCTGTTTTTT CASSYRLGGAGELFF
TRBJ2-7 . TRBV6-2/TRBV6-3 TRBD2 TGTGCCAGCAGTTACTCGAAATGGCTAGCGGGAGTGAGGGAGCAGTACTTC CASSYSKWLAGVREQYF
TRBJ1-2 . TRBV19 . TGTGCCAGTAGTATTTCGGGGACTAACGGCTACACCTTC CASSISGTNGYTF
TRBJ2-7 . TRBV30 TRBD1 TGTGCCTGGAGTGTACTGGGACAGGGATCTTACGAGCAGTACTTC CAWSVLGQGSYEQYF
TRBJ1-4 . TRBV5-1 TRBD1 TGCGCCAGCAGCTCCGGGACAGAGTTTGAAAAACTGTTTTTT CASSSGTEFEKLFF
TRBJ2-1 . TRBV18 . TGTGCCAGCTCACCTGGTCAGGGGTCCTACAATGAGCAGTTCTTC CASSPGQGSYNEQFF
TRBJ2-7 . TRBV29-1 . TGCAGCGTCGGATGGGGGGGCGACGAGCAGTACTTC CSVGWGGDEQYF
TRBJ2-3 . TRBV30 . TGTGCCTGGAGTTCTGTCACAGATACGCAGTATTTT CAWSSVTDTQYF
TRBJ2-3 . TRBV14 . TGTGCCAGCAGCCAAGAGTCCAGGGCTGGTACGCAGTATTTT CASSQESRAGTQYF
TRBJ2-2 . TRBV5-1 . TGCGCCAGCAGCTTGGGGTCAGGGGTAAATACCGGGGAGCTGTTTTTT CASSLGSGVNTGELFF
TRBJ2-7 . TRBV7-9 . TGTGCCAGCAGCAAGCACGTAAACCTAGCGTCCGACGAGCAGTACTTC CASSKHVNLASDEQYF
TRBJ2-7 . TRBV10-3 TRBD1 TGTGCCACCGGACAGGGGGCGAGGAACGAGCAGTACTTC CATGQGARNEQYF
TRBJ2-1 once TRBV27 TRBD2 TGTGCCAGCAGCATGGGACTAGCGGGAATCTACAATGAGCAGTTCTTC CASSMGLAGIYNEQFF
TRBJ2-7 . TRBV30 TRBD1 TGTGCCTGGATTATCCCGGGACAGGGCCACGAGCAGTACTTC CAWIIPGQGHEQYF
TRBJ2-7 . TRBV7-3 TRBD2 TGTGCCAGCAGCATATCGGGAGGCAGCTCCTACGAGCAGTACTTC CASSISGGSSYEQYF
TRBJ1-1 . TRBV19 . TGTGCCAGTAGTACGCGTGAGGGTCTGAACACTGAAGCTTTCTTT CASSTREGLNTEAFF
TRBJ1-6 . TRBV5-1 TRBD1 TGCGCCAGCAGCTTGGGGACAGGGGGGACCTATTCACCCCTCCACTTT CASSLGTGGTYSPLHF
TRBJ2-7 . TRBV10-3 TRBD2 TGTGCCATCAGTTCGGGACTAGCGGGAGGGTCCTACGAGCAGTACTTC CAISSGLAGGSYEQYF
TRBJ1-1 . TRBV30 . TGTGCCTGGAGTGTCGGGACTATAGCTTTCTTT CAWSVGTIAFF
TRBJ2-2 . TRBV7-9 . TGTGCGCGGGGCGACAGATCGAACACCGGGGAGCTGTTTTTT CARGDRSNTGELFF
TRBJ2-1 . TRBV5-1 . TGCGCCAGCAGCTCGGATGGAGGTGAGCAGTTCTTC CASSSDGGEQFF
TRBJ1-5 . TRBV9 . TGTGCCAGCAGCGTAGGGCCCAATCAGCCCCAGCATTTT CASSVGPNQPQHF
TRBJ1-1 once TRBV10-2 . TGCGCCAGCAGTGAGACGGGGGTCGCTGAAGCTTTCTTT CASSETGVAEAFF
TRBJ2-1 few TRBV6-2/TRBV6-3 TRBD2 TGTGCCAGCAGCCCTTCGGGAGGGCTCTATGAGCAGTTCTTC CASSPSGGLYEQFF
TRBJ1-5 . TRBV5-1 TRBD1 TGCGCCAGCAGCTTTACAGGGGAGGATCAGCCCCAGCATTTT CASSFTGEDQPQHF
TRBJ1-1 . TRBV7-3 . TGTGCCAGCAGCTTAGGAGGGGTAAACACTGAAGCTTTCTTT CASSLGGVNTEAFF
TRBJ1-2 once TRBV27 TRBD1 TGTGCCAGCAGCAAGGGGGCGGGTGGCTACACCTTC CASSKGAGGYTF
TRBJ1-1 . TRBV9 . TGTGCCAGCAGCGTGAACAGTAATGAAGCTTTCTTT CASSVNSNEAFF
TRBJ2-1 . TRBV19 TRBD2 TGTGCCAGTAGTCCAGCGGGATGGGAGCATTTCTTC CASSPAGWEHFF
TRBJ1-2 . TRBV5-1 . TGCGCCAGCAGCTCGAAGGCGAAGACAGGCATTTCGAGCTATGGCTACACCTTC CASSSKAKTGISSYGYTF
TRBJ1-4 . TRBV2 . TGTGCCAGCAGTGAAGGGAGGGCTAATGAAAAACTGTTTTTT CASSEGRANEKLFF
TRBJ2-5 . TRBV6-2/TRBV6-3 . TGTGCCAGCAGTTTAACTAGGGGGGAGACCCAGTACTTC CASSLTRGETQYF
TRBJ2-7 once TRBV14 . TGTGCCAGCAGTCAACAGGGATCCTACGAGCAGTACTTC CASSQQGSYEQYF
TRBJ2-7 . TRBV19 . TGTGCCAGTAGTATCGACAGGCGCTCCTACGAGCAGTACTTC CASSIDRRSYEQYF
TRBJ1-3 . TRBV6-1 TRBD1 TGTGCCAGCAGTGAAGCCGGACAGGGCGCGGGAAACACCATATATTTT CASSEAGQGAGNTIYF
TRBJ2-3 . TRBV11-2 TRBD1 TGTGCCAGCAGCTTAGACCTCGGGACAGGGTATACCCAGTATTTT CASSLDLGTGYTQYF
TRBJ2-7 . TRBV18 TRBD2 TGTGCCAGCTCCCCGGGACTAGCGGGAAATTCTTACGAGCAGTACTTC CASSPGLAGNSYEQYF
TRBJ2-7 . TRBV6-6 TRBD2 TGTGCCAGCAGTCCACGACTAGCGGGATACGAGCAGTACTTC CASSPRLAGYEQYF
TRBJ1-1 . TRBV5-1 . TGCGCCAGCAGCCCGACTGTGGAAGCTTTCTTT CASSPTVEAFF
TRBJ1-2 . TRBV19 TRBD1 TGTGCCAGTAGTCCGCCAGACAGGGTAGCCTATGGCTACACCTTC CASSPPDRVAYGYTF
TRBJ1-2 . TRBV10-3 . TGTGCCACACATCCGGGTAGCTATGGCTACACCTTC CATHPGSYGYTF
TRBJ2-7 . TRBV10-3 . TGTGCCATCTCGGACAGTAGCTCCTACGAGCAGTACTTC CAISDSSSYEQYF
TRBJ1-2 . TRBV28 . TGTGCCAGCCGCTCGGGTGGGACTCGGGGTTGGGGCTACACCTTC CASRSGGTRGWGYTF